The 7 T cell receptor beta chains reported below all come from one sample, sequenced in a study of blood T cell repertoires in COVID-19. Sequenced by immunoSEQ multiplex PCR; TCRdb stores in-frame clones only, minus some. Here the sample spans approximately 60,000 clones, roughly 92% being singletons. The sample comprised peripheral blood. Every receptor here comes from a man between 70 and 80 years old with active COVID-19.

The chain is built from TRBV11-3 and TRBJ2-1; 11 bases are shared with TRBD2. The CDR3 is 16 amino acids. V dropped 1 base and J dropped 5; count of bases not matched to a gene: 4. Per the germline V gene, CDR1 is SGHNT and CDR2 is YENEEA. The CDR3 DNA is TGTGCCAGCAGCTTAGTACTAGCGGGGGTGGACAATGAGCAGTTCTTC. This translates into CASSLVLAGVDNEQFF.

This chain uses TRBV13 with TRBJ2-4, with D unresolved. This CDR3 has 17 amino acids. Trimming removed 4 bases at V and 0 bases at J, with 16 bases between. CDR1 and CDR2 (germline): PRHDT, FYEKMQ (reference sequence). DNA of the CDR3: TGTGCCAGCAGCTCGAAGATCGTCCCTATAGCCAAAAACATTCAGTACTTC. Encoded protein: CASSSKIVPIAKNIQYF.

The rearrangement links TRBV20-1 to TRBJ2-1, with 8 bases fitting TRBD2. The CDR3 is 14 amino acids. The V segment lost 3 bases and the J segment 9 bases; nucleotides outside the gene matches: 10. Germline V CDR1 and CDR2: DFQATT, SNEGSKA (reference sequence). The CDR3: CSASNVLAVGEQFF. CDR3 in DNA: TGCAGTGCTAGTAACGTACTAGCGGTAGGTGAGCAGTTCTTC.

The chain is built from TRBV19 and TRBJ1-6, with D hard to call. Germline CDR1 is LNHDA and CDR2 is SQIVND (reference sequence). Trimming shortened V by 5 bases and J by 6 bases, and 8 bases separated the two germline ends. This CDR3 is built from 13 residues. In DNA, the CDR3 is TGTGCCAGTAGTGTGTCTTCTAATTCACCCCTCCACTTT. Protein sequence: CASSVSSNSPLHF.

The J gene is TRBJ2-7, the V gene TRBV21-1; the table's D call of TRBD2 was not tested on the DNA. TRBV21-1 is a recognized pseudogene. The CDR3 sequence is 12 residues long. CDR3 coding DNA: TGTGCCAGACCCGGGGTGGTTTGCGAGCAGTACTTC. Its translation: CARPGVVCEQYF.

The chain joins TRBV5-4 to TRBJ2-1; D remains ambiguous. Trimming cost V 6 bases and J 3 bases, with 10 bases left between them. The germline gives CDR1 SGHNT, CDR2 YYREEE (reference sequence). The CDR3 runs 13 residues. The CDR3 is CASKVGDYNEQFF. DNA for the CDR3: TGTGCCAGCAAGGTCGGAGACTACAATGAGCAGTTCTTC.

J is TRBJ2-7 and V is TRBV6-6, with D perhaps matching TRBD2 (5 bases). Germline-derived CDR1 and CDR2 are MNHNY and SVGAGI (reference sequence). The CDR3 runs 15 residues. Trimming took off 7 bases at V and 7 bases at J, with 23 bases between the two ends. CDR3 residues: CASNYPGSGSGEQYF. Written as DNA, the CDR3 is TGTGCCAGCAACTACCCGGGCAGTGGGTCGGGAGAGCAGTACTTC.